A selection of T cell receptor beta chains follows, all from one sample in a study of blood T cell repertoires in COVID-19. Some clones are missing from TCRdb's copy, which holds only in-frame ones; the method was immunoSEQ multiplex PCR. The sample records fewer than 350,000 clones, 88% being singletons. Sequencing used peripheral blood. The receptors originated from a man between 18 and 35 years old with active or convalescent COVID-19. Each CDR3 is given with its conserved first and last residue. Some rows have no size entry. The others give once, few or many, or a class for an expanded clone.

size	J	V	CDR3
.	TRBJ1-5	TRBV6-6	CASRSEGNQPQHF
once	TRBJ2-5	TRBV14	CASSQRPVSETQYF
.	TRBJ2-2	TRBV11-3	CASSRDRNTGELFF
once	TRBJ2-7	TRBV28	CASTTTGRGQYF
.	TRBJ1-2	TRBV6-5	CASSYSSGSPGYTF
.	TRBJ1-4	TRBV28	CASRGKQGPGEKLFF
.	TRBJ1-3	TRBV3-1/TRBV3-2	CASSLLSSGNTIYF
.	TRBJ1-1	TRBV6-6	CASLRGTGGVAFF
.	TRBJ2-4	TRBV29-1	CSVEGGSDYSVQYF
.	TRBJ2-1	TRBV5-1	CASSLVEYQEQFF
.	TRBJ1-1	TRBV6-5	CASSLGYNTEAFF
.	TRBJ1-3	TRBV11-2	CASSFFTLAGNTIYF
.	TRBJ1-1	TRBV6-5	CASSYGTNSEAFF
.	TRBJ2-3	TRBV18	CASSRRDRENTDTQYF
.	TRBJ1-2	TRBV6-5	CASMEGTNYGYTF
.	TRBJ1-2	TRBV7-2	CASSLVVGPEGYTF
.	TRBJ1-5	TRBV27	CASRDIGKPQHF
many	TRBJ2-2	TRBV6-6	CASSQWTGGTGELFF
.	TRBJ2-7	TRBV4-1	CASSLQIGVGYEQYF
few	TRBJ1-3	TRBV18	CASSPSGSGNTIYF
.	TRBJ2-7	TRBV2	CASSETTGLYEQYF
once	TRBJ2-2	TRBV18	CASSPVLTGELFF
once	TRBJ2-2	TRBV20-1	CSASWGQTGELFF
once	TRBJ2-7	TRBV6-5	CASSYSRTQYEQYF
.	TRBJ2-3	TRBV6-2/TRBV6-3	CASSYGLAASTDTQYF
.	TRBJ2-3	TRBV27	CASSWYYTSGDTQYF
.	TRBJ1-1	TRBV15	CATSGGQGMTEAFF
.	TRBJ2-1	TRBV7-9	CASSLGFNPGGNYNEQFF
.	TRBJ1-6	TRBV5-1	CASSLQGGNYNSPLHF